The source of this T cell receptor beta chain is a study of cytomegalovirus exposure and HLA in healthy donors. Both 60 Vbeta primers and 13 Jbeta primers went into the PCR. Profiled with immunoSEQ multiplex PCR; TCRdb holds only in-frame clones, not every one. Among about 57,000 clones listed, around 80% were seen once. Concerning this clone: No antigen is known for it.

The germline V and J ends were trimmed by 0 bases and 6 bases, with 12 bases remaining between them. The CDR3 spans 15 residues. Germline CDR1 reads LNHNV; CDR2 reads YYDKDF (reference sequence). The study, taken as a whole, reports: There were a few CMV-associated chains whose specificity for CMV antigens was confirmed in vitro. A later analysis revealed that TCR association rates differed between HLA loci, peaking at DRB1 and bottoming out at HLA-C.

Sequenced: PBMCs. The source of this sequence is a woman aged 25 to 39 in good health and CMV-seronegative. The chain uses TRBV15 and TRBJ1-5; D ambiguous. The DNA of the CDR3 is TGTGCCACCAGCAGAGATTTGGGGAGGGCTCAGCCCCAGCATTTT. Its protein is CATSRDLGRAQPQHF.